Following are 18 T cell receptor beta chains from one sample sequenced in a study of OX40 agonist ivuxolimab in advanced cancers. Assay: immunoSEQ multiplex PCR; the TCRdb copy retains only in-frame clones and omits some. The sample gives some 25,000 clones, around 80% of which show up once; more than 1.4% is in the top ten. The sample in question was CD4+ or CD8+ T cells sorted from blood, obtained in a trial of the OX40 agonist ivuxolimab. The source of these receptors is an adult with an advanced solid tumor such as melanoma, head and neck, liver or kidney cancer.

This rearrangement joins TRBV6-5 to TRBJ1-1; D ambiguous. The CDR3 totals 13 residues. Germline lookup yields CDR1 MNHEY and CDR2 SVGAGI. V was trimmed by 2 bases and J by 10 bases, leaving 14 bases between them. CDR3 in DNA: TGTGCCAGCAGTTACGCCCGGGCCCAGTCAGCTTTCTTT. Protein sequence: CASSYARAQSAFF.

This rearrangement joins TRBV7-9 to TRBJ2-7; 9 bases line up with TRBD1. V gave up 1 base and J gave up 5 bases; unmatched junction bases: 6. The CDR3 consists of 15 residues. CDR1 is SEHNR and CDR2 is FQNEAQ in the germline V gene (reference sequence). CDR3 region: CASSLVWDRENEQYF. The DNA for the CDR3 is TGTGCCAGCAGCTTAGTATGGGACAGGGAAAACGAGCAGTACTTC.

The CDR3 bases are TGTGCCAGCACCCCCTCGAGAACAGATACGCAGTATTTT. It translates to CASTPSRTDTQYF. The chain carries TRBV6-5 and TRBJ2-3; D ambiguous. This CDR3 contains 13 residues. Trimming removed 7 bases from V and 3 bases from J, with 11 bases in between. From germline, CDR1 is MNHEY and CDR2 SVGAGI.

J is TRBJ2-5 and V is TRBV28; a possible D gene is TRBD1 (6 bases). Trimming took off 6 bases at V and 2 bases at J, with 16 bases between the two ends. This CDR3 comprises 15 residues. Germline lookup yields CDR1 MDHEN and CDR2 SYDVKM. CDR3 in DNA: TGTGCCAGCAGGGACCCAGGCAGGGGTCAAGAGACCCAGTACTTC. This gives the protein CASRDPGRGQETQYF.

The chain is built from TRBV7-6 and TRBJ1-1; perhaps TRBD1 as D (5 bases). Germline CDR1 and CDR2: SGHVS and FNYEAQ. Trimming stripped 5 bases from V and 7 bases from J, with 14 bases between. This CDR3 is 13 amino acids long. This CDR3 is CASSPRPTVEAFF. CDR3 coding DNA: TGTGCCAGCAGCCCCAGGCCGACAGTTGAAGCTTTCTTT.

This sequence joins TRBV5-1 and TRBJ2-1; 10 positions match TRBD2. Trimming removed 9 bases from V and 8 bases from J; junction bases left unmatched: 14. CDR3 size: 15 residues. Looked up from germline, CDR1 is SGHRS and CDR2 is YFSETQ. This CDR3 is CATARAGGPRDEQFF. For the CDR3, the DNA is TGCGCCACCGCCCGAGCGGGAGGGCCCAGAGATGAGCAGTTCTTC.

This sequence joins TRBV29-1 and TRBJ1-1; perhaps TRBD1 as D (5 bases). The germline V gene encodes CDR1 SQVTM and CDR2 ANQGSEA. The V end lost 7 bases, the J end lost 5 bases, and 14 bases lay between the germline ends. The CDR3 sequence is 12 residues long. The CDR3 loop is CSGRIGVTEAFF. CDR3 DNA sequence: TGCAGCGGACGGATAGGGGTGACTGAAGCTTTCTTT.

The chain links TRBV6-5 to TRBJ2-7; 7 bases map to TRBD2. CDR1 MNHEY and CDR2 SVGAGI come from the germline V gene. CDR3 length: 16 amino acids. J was trimmed by 3 bases and V by 0 bases; bases with no gene match: 8. CDR3 in amino acids: CASSYSSRGVSYEQYF. The CDR3 DNA is TGTGCCAGCAGTTACTCGAGTCGGGGGGTAAGCTACGAGCAGTACTTC.

The chain employs TRBV7-9 and TRBJ2-1; 8 bases are shared with TRBD1. CDR1 is SEHNR, CDR2 FQNEAQ, per germline (reference sequence). The CDR3 is 15 amino acids. The J segment lost 5 bases and the V segment lost 5 bases, leaving 8 bases of the junction unmatched. The CDR3 region has the DNA TGTGCCAGCAGCGCAGGACAGGGCCTTGACAATGAGCAGTTCTTC. It codes for CASSAGQGLDNEQFF.

The chain joins TRBV7-9 to TRBJ2-5, with D possibly TRBD1 on 6 matching bases. Per the germline V gene, CDR1 is SEHNR and CDR2 is FQNEAQ (reference sequence). This CDR3 is 13 amino acids long. V lost 4 bases and J lost 7, with 13 bases in between. This CDR3 reads CASSSSGDRTQYF. Here the CDR3 DNA reads TGTGCCAGCAGCTCCTCAGGGGATAGGACCCAGTACTTC.

The CDR3 coding sequence is TGTGCCAGCACCCCAGGGCCGGGCTACGAGCAGTACTTC. It translates to CASTPGPGYEQYF. The chain couples TRBV2 to TRBJ2-7; TRBD1 might be the D (5 bases). CDR1 SNHLY and CDR2 FYNNEI come from the germline V gene. CDR3 length: 13 residues. The germline V and J ends were trimmed by 7 bases and 3 bases, with 13 bases remaining between them. Full variable domain (missing parts from reference TRBV2 and TRBJ2-7): EPEVTQTPSHQVTQMGQEVILRCVPISNHLYFYWYRQILGQKVEFLVSFYNNEISEKSEIFDDQFSVERPDGSNFTLKIRSTKLEDSAMYFCASTPGPGYEQYFGPGTRLTVT.

The chain carries TRBV5-6 and TRBJ2-3; 7 bases fit TRBD1. The trim removed 0 bases at V and 4 bases at J, leaving 5 bases unmatched. This CDR3 is built from 15 residues. Germline V lookup: CDR1 SGHDT, CDR2 YYEEEE. The CDR3 region is CASSLGHRGADTQYF. In nucleotides, the CDR3 is TGTGCCAGCAGCTTGGGGCACAGGGGCGCAGATACGCAGTATTTT.

The chain couples TRBV7-9 to TRBJ1-2; D call uncertain. V was clipped by 5 bases and J by 7 bases, with 11 bases between them. The CDR3 is 12 residues long. Germline V lookup: CDR1 SEHNR, CDR2 FQNEAQ (reference sequence). The CDR3 DNA follows: TGTGCCAGCAGCCCCCCAATACGTGGCTACACCTTC. The encoded protein is CASSPPIRGYTF.

The chain employs TRBV11-2 and TRBJ2-3; D gene uncertain. The germline V and J ends were trimmed by 1 base and 5 bases, with 10 bases remaining between them. Germline assignment: CDR1 SGHAT and CDR2 FQNNGV. The CDR3 consists of 14 residues. CDR3 DNA sequence: TGTGCCAGCAGCTTAGGGGCAGTGTTAGATACGCAGTATTTT. Translated: CASSLGAVLDTQYF.

This chain joins TRBV19 and TRBJ1-1, with 9 positions matching TRBD1. Germline-derived CDR1 and CDR2 are LNHDA and SQIVND (reference sequence). This CDR3 contains 14 residues. With V trimmed by 6 bases and J by 4 bases, 6 bases remained unmatched. The CDR3 DNA sequence: TGTGCCAGTAGACGAGGACAGGGGAGCACTGAAGCTTTCTTT. Translating it yields CASRRGQGSTEAFF.

This clone was picked up a small number of times. The V and J genes are TRBV2 and TRBJ2-7; the D is unclear. The germline V gene encodes CDR1 SNHLY and CDR2 FYNNEI. This CDR3 has 11 amino acids. Deletions cut 4 bases from V and 3 bases from J, with 4 bases between. This CDR3 is CASSVLYEQYF. The CDR3 DNA sequence: TGTGCCAGCAGTGTACTCTACGAGCAGTACTTC.

The chain links TRBV2 to TRBJ2-1, with D possibly TRBD1 on 5 matching bases. CDR3 length equals 15 residues. Trimming took off 4 bases at V and 6 bases at J, with 16 bases between the two ends. Germline values: CDR1 SNHLY, CDR2 FYNNEI. CDR3 DNA: TGTGCCAGCAGTGTTTCGACAGTGCTGGGCAATGAGCAGTTCTTC. Residues: CASSVSTVLGNEQFF. Looking up the rest from reference TRBV2 and TRBJ2-1 gives the full variable domain: EPEVTQTPSHQVTQMGQEVILRCVPISNHLYFYWYRQILGQKVEFLVSFYNNEISEKSEIFDDQFSVERPDGSNFTLKIRSTKLEDSAMYFCASSVSTVLGNEQFFGPGTRLTVL.

The V gene is TRBV5-5, the J gene TRBJ2-1, with D maybe TRBD1 (6 bases). Germline CDR1 reads SGHKS; CDR2 reads YYEKEE (reference sequence). The ends were cut back, 0 bases at V and 6 bases at J, with 7 bases in the middle. There are 13 residues in the CDR3. The CDR3 region is CASSLVQGNEQFF. CDR3 DNA: TGTGCCAGCAGCTTGGTACAGGGCAATGAGCAGTTCTTC.